The text below deals with one TCR beta chain. The sample originates from a study of blood T cell repertoires in COVID-19. On the study more broadly: Material from acute and convalescent COVID-19 was sourced from the United States, Italy and Spain. In each case, the material was cDNA or gDNA derived from T cells, B-cell-depleted T cells, or PBMCs.

This CDR3 comprises 13 residues. V trimming: 1 base; J trimming: 7 bases; junction bases outside the gene matches: 1. Germline values: CDR1 SGHRS, CDR2 YFSETQ. Libraries were prepared by immunoSEQ multiplex PCR; TCRdb keeps only in-frame clonotypes and omits some of them. Of some 13,000 clones in the sample, around nine tenths were seen once. This sequence was found in a man older than 75 with acute or convalescent COVID-19. The rearrangement uses TRBV5-1 and TRBJ2-1; TRBD1 agrees at 8 bases. The specimen sequenced was peripheral blood. Here the CDR3 DNA reads TGCGCCAGCAGCTTGACAGGGGGAAATGAGCAGTTCTTC. Translating gives CASSLTGGNEQFF. The full variable domain, its missing parts supplied by reference TRBV5-1 and TRBJ2-1, is KAGVTQTPRYLIKTRGQQVTLSCSPISGHRSVSWYQQTPGQGLQFLFEYFSETQRNKGNFPGRFSGRQFSNSRSEMNVSTLELGDSALYLCASSLTGGNEQFFGPGTRLTVL.